This TCR beta chain came from a study of T cells in Graves' hyperthyroidism and ophthalmopathy. This clonotype was detected ten times or more. Patients aged 18 to 65 had newly diagnosed hyperthyroidism of under 2 months' duration. Lactation, pregnancy, other autoimmune disease or uncontrolled infection led to exclusion of patients. Germline V gene lookup returns CDR1 MNHNS and CDR2 SASEGT. The CDR3 consists of 13 residues. V lost 5 bases and J 8 bases, leaving 10 bases between the germline ends. RNA transcripts gave rise to amplified TCR beta CDR3 regions. The HTBI primer set drove a first-round RT-PCR of the TCR CDR3. Using its own MiXCR run on the multiplex PCR reads, TCRdb lists one record per CDR3 protein. This sample has about 590,000 distinct CDR3 sequences, with around a sixth found just once.

The rearrangement uses TRBV6-1 and TRBJ1-6; D remains unclear. Sequenced: blood. The source is a young woman with Graves' hyperthyroidism. This CDR3 is CASSYLVDSPLHF. CDR3 in DNA: TGTGCCAGCAGTTACTTGGTTGATTCACCCCTCCACTTT.